This T cell receptor (beta chain) was sequenced for a study of CD8 T cells in Susac syndrome. In the case of this clonotype: Its antigen is undetermined.

Overall study results and limits: CD4+ repertoires of Susac syndrome patients lacked detectable clonal expansion.

The ends were cut back, 1 base at V and 4 bases at J, with 16 bases in the middle. This CDR3 region has 16 residues. CDR1 MGHRA and CDR2 YSYEKL come from the germline V gene. TEMRA cells underwent FACS enrichment and CD8+ and CD4+ T cells underwent negative isolation. The RNA, about 0.45 to 1 ug, was put through reverse transcription using random hexamers. The CDR3 of TCR beta was amplified by immunoSEQ multiplex PCR across 54 Vbeta and 13 Jbeta. A single record per CDR3 protein comes from TCRdb applying MiXCR to the immunoSEQ multiplex PCR reads. The repertoire holds roughly 200,000 distinct CDR3 sequences, roughly 90% seen once, with approximately 0.09% in the top ten.

The sequence was collected from a human donor with Susac syndrome. The V and J genes are TRBV4-1 and TRBJ1-1; D perhaps matches TRBD1 (5 bases). The material sequenced was CD4+ T cells from PBMCs. The CDR3 DNA reads as TGCGCCAGCAGCCAAGGGTCCGGGAAGGGGAGCACTGAAGCTTTCTTT. Translated: CASSQGSGKGSTEAFF.